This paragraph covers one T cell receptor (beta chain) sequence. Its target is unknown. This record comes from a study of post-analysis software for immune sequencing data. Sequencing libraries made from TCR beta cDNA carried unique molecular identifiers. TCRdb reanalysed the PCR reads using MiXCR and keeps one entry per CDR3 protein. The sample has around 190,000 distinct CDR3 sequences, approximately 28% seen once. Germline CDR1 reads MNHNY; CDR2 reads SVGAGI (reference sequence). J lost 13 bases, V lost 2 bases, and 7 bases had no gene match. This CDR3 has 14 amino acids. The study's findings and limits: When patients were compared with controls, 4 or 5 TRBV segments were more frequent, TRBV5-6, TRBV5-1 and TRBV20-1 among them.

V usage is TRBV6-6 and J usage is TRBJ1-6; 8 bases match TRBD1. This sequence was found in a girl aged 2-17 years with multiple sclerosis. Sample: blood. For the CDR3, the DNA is TGTGCCAGCAGTTACGGACAGGGAGGAGCGCCCCTCCACTTT. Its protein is CASSYGQGGAPLHF.